Below are 25 T cell receptor beta chains sequenced from a single sample in a study of control samples from healthy donors and cancer patients. Profiled with immunoSEQ multiplex PCR; TCRdb holds only in-frame clones, not every one. The data contain 100,000 to 150,000 clones, more than 75% of them singletons. Sample: blood. These receptors all stem from a man between 18 and 29 years old in good health.

The chain couples TRBV6-5 to TRBJ2-7, with D maybe TRBD2 (5 bases). V lost 9 bases and J 3 bases, leaving 9 bases between the germline ends. This CDR3 contains 11 residues. The germline CDR1 and CDR2 sequences are MNHEY and SVGAGI. The CDR3 loop reads CASSRGYEQYF. The CDR3, as DNA: TGTGCCAGTTCACGGGGCTACGAGCAGTACTTC.

The J gene is TRBJ2-1, the V gene TRBV5-1, with 10 positions matching TRBD2. This CDR3 has 16 residues. Germline-derived CDR1 and CDR2 are SGHRS and YFSETQ. The V gene end was trimmed by 0 bases and the J gene end by 8 bases; junction bases not matched to a gene: 8. CDR3 bases: TGCGCCAGCAGCTTGGAGTCTAGCGGGAGATTCGATGAGCAGTTCTTC. Protein product: CASSLESSGRFDEQFF.

This sequence joins TRBV9 and TRBJ2-3, with D perhaps matching TRBD2 (6 bases). Looked up from germline, CDR1 is SGDLS and CDR2 is YYNGEE. This CDR3 is 18 amino acids long. Trimming shortened V by 4 bases and J by 5 bases, and 26 bases separated the two germline ends. CDR3 amino acids: CASSRAASYRRVEDTQYF. The CDR3 DNA is TGTGCCAGCAGCCGGGCTGCCTCCTATCGGAGGGTCGAAGATACGCAGTATTTT.

The chain is built from TRBV5-1 and TRBJ2-5; TRBD2 might be the D (5 bases). V lost 2 bases and J 2 bases, leaving 13 bases between the germline ends. The CDR3 is 15 amino acids. From germline, CDR1 is SGHRS and CDR2 YFSETQ. As DNA, the CDR3 is TGCGCCAGCAGCTTAGCGGTGAGAACTCAAGAGACCCAGTACTTC. Translation gives CASSLAVRTQETQYF.

The chain is built from TRBV15 and TRBJ2-2; a possible D gene is TRBD2 (7 bases). Germline V gives CDR1 LNHNV, CDR2 YYDKDF (reference sequence). The V end lost 0 bases, the J end lost 7 bases, and 18 bases lay between the germline ends. The CDR3 covers 17 residues. CDR3 sequence: CATSRDIFGGRGGELFF. The CDR3 bases are TGTGCCACCAGCAGAGATATTTTCGGGGGGCGGGGCGGGGAGCTGTTTTTT.

The V and J genes are TRBV5-6 and TRBJ2-7; no firm D call. The V and J ends lost 3 bases and 1 base respectively, with 8 bases between them. The CDR3 contains 13 residues. Germline V lookup: CDR1 SGHDT, CDR2 YYEEEE. The CDR3 sequence: CASSSTRSYEQYF. The DNA of the CDR3 is TGTGCCAGCAGCTCGACACGTTCCTACGAGCAGTACTTC.

The rearrangement uses TRBV5-1 and TRBJ2-7, with TRBD1 matching over 9 bases. Germline values: CDR1 SGHRS, CDR2 YFSETQ. The V segment lost 0 bases and the J segment 3 bases; nucleotides outside the gene matches: 7. The CDR3 spans 16 residues. The DNA for the CDR3 is TGCGCCAGCAGCTTGGATGGGACAGGGCCACTCTACGAGCAGTACTTC. It encodes CASSLDGTGPLYEQYF.

J is TRBJ1-2 and V is TRBV4-3; 7 nucleotides match TRBD1. The CDR3 extends over 16 amino acids. Trimming at V came to 1 base and at J to 8 bases, leaving 13 bases not matched to a gene. Looked up from germline, CDR1 is LGHNA and CDR2 is YSLEER. This CDR3 reads CASSQADRPNHLGYTF. CDR3 DNA sequence: TGCGCCAGCAGCCAAGCGGACAGGCCTAACCATCTCGGCTACACCTTC.

V and J are TRBV9 and TRBJ2-2, with 7 bases that match TRBD1. CDR1 and CDR2 from the germline V gene are SGDLS and YYNGEE. The CDR3 length is 14 residues. V gave up 1 base and J gave up 4 bases; unmatched junction bases: 1. This chain's CDR3 is CASSVTGATGELFF. In DNA, the CDR3 is TGTGCCAGCAGCGTAACAGGGGCCACCGGGGAGCTGTTTTTT.

The chain links TRBV4-1 to TRBJ2-1, with unresolved D. This CDR3 is built from 15 residues. From germline, CDR1 is MGHRA and CDR2 YSYEKL. V dropped 1 base and J dropped 9 bases, with 16 bases sitting between them. The CDR3 loop is CASSQGTFPGPEQFF. The CDR3 DNA is TGCGCCAGCAGCCAAGGTACTTTCCCTGGTCCTGAGCAGTTCTTC.

This clone was observed a single time. V usage is TRBV15 and J usage is TRBJ1-5; D is ambiguous. The V gene's germline CDR1 is LNHNV and CDR2 YYDKDF (reference sequence). The V and J ends lost 5 bases and 3 bases respectively, with 8 bases between them. The CDR3 spans 13 residues. This chain's CDR3 is CATSQGYNQPQHF. In nucleotides, the CDR3 is TGTGCCACCAGCCAAGGCTACAATCAGCCCCAGCATTTT.

The rearrangement links TRBV9 to TRBJ2-7; no clear D gene. CDR1 and CDR2 from the germline V gene are SGDLS and YYNGEE. V lost 1 base, J lost 4 bases, and 12 bases lay in between. The CDR3 length is 14 residues. For the CDR3, the DNA is TGTGCCAGCAGCGTATTAGACAAGCCGTACGAGCAGTACTTC. This translates into CASSVLDKPYEQYF. Drawing the rest from reference TRBV9 and TRBJ2-7, the complete variable domain is DSGVTQTPKHLITATGQRVTLRCSPRSGDLSVYWYQQSLDQGLQFLIQYYNGEERAKGNILERFSAQQFPDLHSELNLSSLELGDSALYFCASSVLDKPYEQYFGPGTRLTVT.

V gene TRBV7-3 combines with J gene TRBJ1-1, with 7 positions matching TRBD1. CDR1 SGHTA and CDR2 FQGTGA come from the germline V gene. The CDR3 totals 16 residues. V dropped 5 bases and J dropped 0; count of bases not matched to a gene: 9. This CDR3 reads CASSGNRGLMNTEAFF. CDR3 coding DNA: TGTGCCAGCAGCGGGAACAGGGGCCTTATGAACACTGAAGCTTTCTTT.

This clone appeared a single time. The rearrangement uses TRBV28 and TRBJ2-2; 8 bases fit TRBD2. Germline V gene data show CDR1 as MDHEN and CDR2 as SYDVKM. The V segment lost 5 bases and the J segment 6 bases; nucleotides outside the gene matches: 11. The CDR3 consists of 16 residues. The CDR3 protein is CASSLTSGPAPGELFF. The CDR3 DNA sequence: TGTGCCAGCAGTCTTACTAGCGGTCCTGCCCCCGGGGAGCTGTTTTTT.

The J gene is TRBJ2-7, the V gene TRBV30, with TRBD2 identical over 10 bases. The CDR3 is 13 amino acids. The V gene's germline CDR1 is GTSNPN and CDR2 SVGIG (reference sequence). With V trimmed by 1 base and J by 6 bases, 3 bases remained unmatched. CDR3 nucleotides: TGTGCCTGGAGTGAGGGACTAGCGATCGAGCAGTACTTC. Protein product: CAWSEGLAIEQYF.

The chain links TRBV28 to TRBJ2-5, with 8 bases lining up with TRBD2. The CDR3 contains 15 residues. V was pared by 4 bases and J by 0 bases, with 4 bases of the junction left unmatched. Germline lookup yields CDR1 MDHEN and CDR2 SYDVKM. This CDR3 is CASSWLAGNQETQYF. The DNA of the CDR3 is TGTGCCAGCAGTTGGTTAGCGGGGAACCAAGAGACCCAGTACTTC.

The rearrangement uses TRBV25-1 and TRBJ2-5, with 9 bases lining up with TRBD2. Germline CDR1 reads MGHDK; CDR2 reads SYGVNS. The junction had 8 bases not matched to a gene; V was cut back by 6 bases and J by 6 bases. This CDR3 is built from 14 residues. CDR3 residues: CASSPAGGAKTQYF. As DNA, the CDR3 is TGTGCCAGCAGCCCAGCGGGGGGCGCAAAGACCCAGTACTTC.

The V gene is TRBV3-1 (or the pseudogene TRBV3-2), the J gene TRBJ1-2, with D possibly TRBD1 on 5 matching bases. Per the germline V gene, CDR1 is LGHDT and CDR2 is YNNKEL (reference sequence). V gave up 4 bases and J gave up 4 bases, with 13 bases separating them. The CDR3 loop spans 14 amino acids. CDR3 protein: CASSLTGAIYGYTF. CDR3 DNA: TGTGCCAGCAGCCTTACCGGGGCCATCTATGGCTACACCTTC.

This sequence joins TRBV27 and TRBJ1-5; tentative D call: TRBD1 (6 bases). Germline CDR1 MNHEY, CDR2 SMNVEV (reference sequence). V lost 1 base and J lost 6, with 13 bases in between. The CDR3 has 15 amino acids. This chain's CDR3 is CASSLLAGAGQPQHF. CDR3 nucleotide sequence: TGTGCCAGCAGTTTATTAGCAGGGGCGGGTCAGCCCCAGCATTTT.

V is TRBV7-7 and J is TRBJ1-1; D is uncertain. V was pared by 6 bases and J by 6 bases, with 14 bases between. In germline, CDR1 is SSHAT, CDR2 FNYEAQ (reference sequence). The CDR3 is made up of 13 amino acids. CDR3 coding DNA: TGTGCCAGCAGTACGAACCTTGGTGCTGAAGCTTTCTTT. Residues: CASSTNLGAEAFF.

V usage is TRBV4-3 and J usage is TRBJ1-1; 8 bases map to TRBD1. The germline V gene encodes CDR1 LGHNA and CDR2 YSLEER. Losses at the gene ends were 0 bases for V and 2 bases for J; bases not matched to a gene: 2. This CDR3 comprises 15 residues. The CDR3 sequence is CASSQETGANTEAFF. In DNA form, the CDR3 reads TGCGCCAGCAGCCAAGAGACAGGGGCTAACACTGAAGCTTTCTTT.

V and J are TRBV5-1 and TRBJ1-1, with D perhaps TRBD1 (5 bases). This CDR3 spans 15 amino acids. Germline assignment: CDR1 SGHRS and CDR2 YFSETQ. Trimming shortened V by 0 bases and J by 0 bases, and 9 bases separated the two germline ends. The CDR3 region is CASSLGWGLNTEAFF. The CDR3 DNA reads as TGCGCCAGCAGCTTGGGGTGGGGACTGAACACTGAAGCTTTCTTT.

The rearrangement uses TRBV30 and TRBJ2-7; 9 bases line up with TRBD2. The CDR3 has 14 amino acids. Trimming cost V 0 bases and J 2 bases; bases outside gene matches: 2. Germline values: CDR1 GTSNPN, CDR2 SVGIG (reference sequence). The CDR3 here is CAWSVASGAYEQYF. The CDR3 coding sequence is TGTGCCTGGAGTGTAGCTAGCGGGGCCTACGAGCAGTACTTC.

V is TRBV2 and J is TRBJ1-5; the D gene is possibly TRBD1 (5 bases). V gave up 6 bases and J gave up 9 bases, with 12 bases separating them. The CDR3 extends over 12 amino acids. Germline lookup yields CDR1 SNHLY and CDR2 FYNNEI. This chain's CDR3 is CASSQGQTPQHF. In DNA, the CDR3 is TGTGCCAGCAGCCAGGGCCAGACGCCCCAGCATTTT.

V and J are TRBV27 and TRBJ1-5, with 7 bases identical to TRBD1. Germline V CDR1 and CDR2: MNHEY, SMNVEV (reference sequence). Unmatched junction bases numbered 2, after V lost 5 bases and J lost 4 bases. The CDR3 totals 13 residues. The CDR3 nucleotides are TGTGCCAGCAGTGGGACAGAAAATCAGCCCCAGCATTTT. The encoded protein is CASSGTENQPQHF.